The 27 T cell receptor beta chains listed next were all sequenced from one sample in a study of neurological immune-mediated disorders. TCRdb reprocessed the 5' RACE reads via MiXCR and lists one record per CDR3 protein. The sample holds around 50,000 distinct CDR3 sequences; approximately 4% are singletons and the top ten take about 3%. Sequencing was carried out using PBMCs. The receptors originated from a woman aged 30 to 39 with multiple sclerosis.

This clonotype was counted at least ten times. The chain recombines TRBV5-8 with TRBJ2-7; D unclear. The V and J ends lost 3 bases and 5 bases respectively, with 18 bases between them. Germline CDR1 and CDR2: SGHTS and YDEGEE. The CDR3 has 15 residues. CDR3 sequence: CASSSQVGSRDEQYF. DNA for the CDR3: TGTGCCAGCAGCTCTCAGGTGGGCAGTAGAGACGAGCAGTACTTC. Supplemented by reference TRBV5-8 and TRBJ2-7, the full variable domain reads EAGVTQSPTHLIKTRGQQATLRCSPISGHTSVYWYQQALGLGLQFLLWYDEGEERNRGNFPPRFSGRQFPNYSSELNVNALELEDSALYLCASSSQVGSRDEQYFGPGTRLTVT.

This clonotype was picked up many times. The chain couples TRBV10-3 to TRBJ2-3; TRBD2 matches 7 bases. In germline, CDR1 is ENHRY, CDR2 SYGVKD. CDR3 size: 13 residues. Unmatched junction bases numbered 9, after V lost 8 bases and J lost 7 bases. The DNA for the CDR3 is TGTGCCATCGCGAGGGAGGGCCTTAATACGCAGTATTTT. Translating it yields CAIAREGLNTQYF.

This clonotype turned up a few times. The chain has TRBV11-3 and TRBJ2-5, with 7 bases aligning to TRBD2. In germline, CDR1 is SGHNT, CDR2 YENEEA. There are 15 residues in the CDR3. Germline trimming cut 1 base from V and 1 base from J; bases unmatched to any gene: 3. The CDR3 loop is CASSLGASGQETQYF. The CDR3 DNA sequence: TGTGCCAGCAGCTTAGGTGCTAGCGGCCAAGAGACCCAGTACTTC.

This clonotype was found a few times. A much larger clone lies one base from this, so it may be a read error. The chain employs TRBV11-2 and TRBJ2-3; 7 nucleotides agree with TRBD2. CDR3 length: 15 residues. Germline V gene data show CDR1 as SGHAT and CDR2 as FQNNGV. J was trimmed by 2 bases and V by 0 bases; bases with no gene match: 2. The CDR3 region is CASSLELATTDTQYF. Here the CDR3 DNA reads TGTGCCAGCAGCTTAGAACTAGCGACCACAGATACGCAGTATTTT.

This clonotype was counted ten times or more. The CDR3 DNA is TGTGCCAGTAGTCCATGGGGACTAGCCTACGAGCAGTACTTC. Protein product: CASSPWGLAYEQYF. The genes are TRBV19 and TRBJ2-7, with TRBD2 identical over 8 bases. The J segment lost 2 bases and the V segment lost 5 bases, leaving 5 bases of the junction unmatched. The CDR3 length is 14 residues. From germline, CDR1 is LNHDA and CDR2 SQIVND (reference sequence).

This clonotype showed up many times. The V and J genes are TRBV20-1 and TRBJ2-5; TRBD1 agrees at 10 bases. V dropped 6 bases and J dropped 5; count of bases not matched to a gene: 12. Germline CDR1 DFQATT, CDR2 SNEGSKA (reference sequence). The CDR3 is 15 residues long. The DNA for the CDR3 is TGCAGTGCGGAAGCCGGGACAGGGGCTAAGGAGACCCAGTACTTC. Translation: CSAEAGTGAKETQYF.

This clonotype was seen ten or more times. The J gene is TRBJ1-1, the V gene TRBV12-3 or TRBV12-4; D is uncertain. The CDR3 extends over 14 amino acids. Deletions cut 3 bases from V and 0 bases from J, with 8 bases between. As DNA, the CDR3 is TGTGCCAGCAGTTTTCGAGGTATGAACACTGAAGCTTTCTTT. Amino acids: CASSFRGMNTEAFF.

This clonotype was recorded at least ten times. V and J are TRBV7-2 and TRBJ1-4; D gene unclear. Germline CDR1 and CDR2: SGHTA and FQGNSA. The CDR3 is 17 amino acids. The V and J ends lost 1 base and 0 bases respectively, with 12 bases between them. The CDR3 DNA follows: TGTGCCAGCAGCTTAGACCTTCCGCCTACAACTAATGAAAAACTGTTTTTT. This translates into CASSLDLPPTTNEKLFF.

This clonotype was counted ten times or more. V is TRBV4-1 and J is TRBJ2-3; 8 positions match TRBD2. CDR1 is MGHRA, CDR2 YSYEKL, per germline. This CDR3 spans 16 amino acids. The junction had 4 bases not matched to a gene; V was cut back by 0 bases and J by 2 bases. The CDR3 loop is CASSQDLGGDTDTQYF. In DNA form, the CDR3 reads TGCGCCAGCAGCCAAGATCTCGGGGGGGACACAGATACGCAGTATTTT.

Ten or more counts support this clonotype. The CDR3 is CASSRRARTSTDTQYF. The CDR3 DNA follows: TGTGCCAGCAGCCGACGCGCGCGCACCTCCACAGATACGCAGTATTTT. V and J are TRBV7-2 and TRBJ2-3; no firm D call. Germline V gene data show CDR1 as SGHTA and CDR2 as FQGNSA. This CDR3 is 16 amino acids long. Trimming stripped 5 bases from V and 2 bases from J, with 17 bases between.

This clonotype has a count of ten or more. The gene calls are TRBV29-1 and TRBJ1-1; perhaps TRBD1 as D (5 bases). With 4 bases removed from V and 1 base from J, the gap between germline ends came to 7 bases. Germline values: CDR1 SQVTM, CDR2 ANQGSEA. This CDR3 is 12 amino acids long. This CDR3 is CSVARGNTEAFF. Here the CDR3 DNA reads TGCAGCGTTGCGAGGGGGAACACTGAAGCTTTCTTT.

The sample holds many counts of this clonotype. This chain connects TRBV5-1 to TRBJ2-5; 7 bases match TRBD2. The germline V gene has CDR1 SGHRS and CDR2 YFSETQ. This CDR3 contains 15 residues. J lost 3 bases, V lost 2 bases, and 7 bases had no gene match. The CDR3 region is CASSFATGTKETQYF. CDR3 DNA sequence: TGCGCCAGCAGCTTTGCCACCGGGACTAAAGAGACCCAGTACTTC.

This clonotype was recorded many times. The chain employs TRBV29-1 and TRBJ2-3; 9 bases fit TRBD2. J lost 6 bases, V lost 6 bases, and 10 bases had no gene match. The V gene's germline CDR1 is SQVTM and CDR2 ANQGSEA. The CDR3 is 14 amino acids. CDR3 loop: CSVPAGGAVDTQYF. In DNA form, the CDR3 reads TGCAGCGTCCCTGCGGGGGGGGCCGTGGATACGCAGTATTTT.

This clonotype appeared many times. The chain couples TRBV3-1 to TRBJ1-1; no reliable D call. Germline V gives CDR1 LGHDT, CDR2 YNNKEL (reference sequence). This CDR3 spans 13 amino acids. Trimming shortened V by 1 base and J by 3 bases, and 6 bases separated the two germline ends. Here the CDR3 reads CASSQGPDTEAFF. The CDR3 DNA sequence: TGTGCCAGCAGCCAAGGTCCCGACACTGAAGCTTTCTTT.

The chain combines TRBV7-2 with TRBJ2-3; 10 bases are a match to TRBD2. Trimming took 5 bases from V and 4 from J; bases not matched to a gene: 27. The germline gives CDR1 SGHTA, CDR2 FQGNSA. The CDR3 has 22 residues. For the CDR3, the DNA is TGTGCCAGCAGCCTCGGCGGTTGGGGAATAATTGAGCGGGAGGGCCTCGCAGATACGCAGTATTTT. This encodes CASSLGGWGIIEREGLADTQYF. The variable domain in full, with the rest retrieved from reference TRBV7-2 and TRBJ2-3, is GAGVSQSPSNKVTEKGKDVELRCDPISGHTALYWYRQSLGQGLEFLIYFQGNSAPDKSGLPSDRFSAERTGGSVSTLTIQRTQQEDSAVYLCASSLGGWGIIEREGLADTQYFGPGTRLTVL.

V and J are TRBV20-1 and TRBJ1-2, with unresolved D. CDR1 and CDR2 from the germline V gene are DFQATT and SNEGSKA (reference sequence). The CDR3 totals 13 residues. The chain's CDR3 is CSPGQSNNYGYTF. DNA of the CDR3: TGCAGCCCTGGCCAGTCAAATAACTATGGCTACACCTTC.

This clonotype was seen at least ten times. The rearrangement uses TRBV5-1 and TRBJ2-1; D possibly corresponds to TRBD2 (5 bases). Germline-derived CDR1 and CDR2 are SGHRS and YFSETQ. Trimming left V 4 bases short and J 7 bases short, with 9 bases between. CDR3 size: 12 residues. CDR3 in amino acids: CASSVSGNEQFF. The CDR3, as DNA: TGCGCCAGCAGCGTGAGCGGAAATGAGCAGTTCTTC.

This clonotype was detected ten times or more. CDR3 residues: CASSPATGWYTEAFF. CDR3 bases: TGTGCCAGCAGCCCTGCCACAGGGTGGTACACTGAAGCTTTCTTT. The genes are TRBV3-1 and TRBJ1-1; maybe TRBD1 (6 bases). CDR3 length: 15 residues. Trimming stripped 4 bases from V and 3 bases from J, with 15 bases between. Germline values: CDR1 LGHDT, CDR2 YNNKEL (reference sequence).

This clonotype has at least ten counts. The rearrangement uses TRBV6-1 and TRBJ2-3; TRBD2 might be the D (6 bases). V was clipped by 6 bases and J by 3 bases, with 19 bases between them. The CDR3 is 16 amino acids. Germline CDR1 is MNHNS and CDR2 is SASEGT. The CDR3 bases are TGTGCCAGCAGAGGTTTGGGACTCGGGGGAACAGATACGCAGTATTTT. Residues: CASRGLGLGGTDTQYF.

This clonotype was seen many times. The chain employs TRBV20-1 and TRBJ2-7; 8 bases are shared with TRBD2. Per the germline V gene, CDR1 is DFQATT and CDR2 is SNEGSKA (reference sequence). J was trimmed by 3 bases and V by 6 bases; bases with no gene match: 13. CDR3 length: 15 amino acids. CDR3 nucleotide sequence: TGCAGTGCCTCCCAAGAGTGGCGGGGGGACTACGAGCAGTACTTC. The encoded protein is CSASQEWRGDYEQYF.

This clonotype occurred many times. The CDR3 loop is CASSPSGEGYNEQFF. The CDR3 bases are TGTGCCAGCAGCCCCAGCGGGGAGGGCTACAATGAGCAGTTCTTC. The J gene is TRBJ2-1, the V gene TRBV11-2; 7 nucleotides agree with TRBD2. Germline CDR1 SGHAT, CDR2 FQNNGV. This CDR3 region has 15 residues. V lost 5 bases and J lost 3; bases outside the gene matches: 7.

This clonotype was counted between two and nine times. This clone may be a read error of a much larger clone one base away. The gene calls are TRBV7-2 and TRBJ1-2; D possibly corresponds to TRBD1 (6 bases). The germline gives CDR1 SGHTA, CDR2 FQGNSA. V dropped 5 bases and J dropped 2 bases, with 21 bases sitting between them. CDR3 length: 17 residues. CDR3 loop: CASSPIQQGGLNYGYTF. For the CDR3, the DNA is TGTGCCAGCAGCCCTATCCAACAAGGGGGGCTGAACTATGGCTACACCTTC.

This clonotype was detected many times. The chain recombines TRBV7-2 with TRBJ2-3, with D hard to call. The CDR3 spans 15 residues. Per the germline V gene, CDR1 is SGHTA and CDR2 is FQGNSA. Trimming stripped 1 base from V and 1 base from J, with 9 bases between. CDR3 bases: TGTGCCAGCAGCTTAGGCGGCCGTGGCACAGATACGCAGTATTTT. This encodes CASSLGGRGTDTQYF.

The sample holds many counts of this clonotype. The CDR3 loop reads CAIRAAQGALGANVLTF. Written as DNA, the CDR3 is TGTGCCATCAGGGCGGCGCAGGGGGCTTTGGGGGCCAACGTCCTGACTTTC. V gene TRBV10-3 combines with J gene TRBJ2-6, with TRBD1 matching 8 bases. There are 17 residues in the CDR3. With V trimmed by 6 bases and J by 4 bases, 11 bases remained unmatched. Germline CDR1 ENHRY, CDR2 SYGVKD.

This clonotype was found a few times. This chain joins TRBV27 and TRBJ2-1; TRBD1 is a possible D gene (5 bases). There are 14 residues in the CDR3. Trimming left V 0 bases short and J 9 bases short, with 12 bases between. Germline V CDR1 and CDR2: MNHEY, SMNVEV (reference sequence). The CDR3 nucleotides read TGTGCCAGCAGTTTATCGGGGCTGGCGGTTGAGCAGTTCTTC. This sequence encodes CASSLSGLAVEQFF.

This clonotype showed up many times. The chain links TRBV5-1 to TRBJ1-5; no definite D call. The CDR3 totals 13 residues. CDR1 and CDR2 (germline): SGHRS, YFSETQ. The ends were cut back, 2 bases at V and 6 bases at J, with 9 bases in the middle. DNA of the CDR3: TGCGCCAGCAGCTTAACCGGTCTTCAGCCCCAGCATTTT. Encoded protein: CASSLTGLQPQHF.

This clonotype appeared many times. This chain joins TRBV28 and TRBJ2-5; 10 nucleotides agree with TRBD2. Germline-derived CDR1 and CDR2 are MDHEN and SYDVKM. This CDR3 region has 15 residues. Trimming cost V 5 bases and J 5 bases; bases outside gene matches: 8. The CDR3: CASSGLAAGAETQYF. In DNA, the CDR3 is TGTGCCAGCAGTGGACTAGCGGCTGGAGCGGAGACCCAGTACTTC. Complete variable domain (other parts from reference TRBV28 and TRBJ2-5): DVKVTQSSRYLVKRTGEKVFLECVQDMDHENMFWYRQDPGLGLRLIYFSYDVKMKEKGDIPEGYSVSREKKERFSLILESASTNQTSMYLCASSGLAAGAETQYFGPGTRLLVL.